This T cell receptor (beta chain) is drawn from a study of cytomegalovirus exposure and HLA in healthy donors. There are a few counts of this clone. Germline V gives CDR1 SGHTA, CDR2 FQGNSA. The V gene lost 2 bases and the J gene lost 2 bases, with 7 bases spanning the gap. The CDR3 extends over 14 amino acids. The PCR had 60 Vbeta and 13 Jbeta primers. Assay: immunoSEQ multiplex PCR; the TCRdb copy retains only in-frame clones and omits some. The sample has tens of thousands of clones; more than 60% are singletons. The sequencing input was PBMCs. The sequence came from a middle-aged man in good health and CMV-seronegative. J is TRBJ1-5 and V is TRBV7-2; perhaps TRBD1 as D (5 bases). CDR3 region: CASSLQQGNQPQHF. As DNA, the CDR3 is TGTGCCAGCAGCTTACAACAGGGCAATCAGCCCCAGCATTTT.